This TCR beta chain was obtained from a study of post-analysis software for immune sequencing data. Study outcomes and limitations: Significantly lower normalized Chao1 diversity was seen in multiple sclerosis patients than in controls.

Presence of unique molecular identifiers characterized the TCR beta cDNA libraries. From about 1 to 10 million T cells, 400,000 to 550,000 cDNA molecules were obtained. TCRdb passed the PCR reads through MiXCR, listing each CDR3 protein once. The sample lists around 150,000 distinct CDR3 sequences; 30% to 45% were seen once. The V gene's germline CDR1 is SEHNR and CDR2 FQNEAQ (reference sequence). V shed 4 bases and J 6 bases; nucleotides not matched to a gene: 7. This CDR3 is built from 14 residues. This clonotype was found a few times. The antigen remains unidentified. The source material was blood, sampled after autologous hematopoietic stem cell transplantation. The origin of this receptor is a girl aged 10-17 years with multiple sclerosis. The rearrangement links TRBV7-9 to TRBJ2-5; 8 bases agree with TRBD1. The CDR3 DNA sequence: TGTGCCAGCAGCTACGCGGACAGGGTGAAGACCCAGTACTTC. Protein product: CASSYADRVKTQYF.